This TCR beta chain was profiled in a study of regulatory T cells in long-lasting Graves disease. Findings and limits, study-wide: Repertoires from persistent disease leaned toward TRBV28, TRBJ1-2 and TRBJ2-5.

As to time point: newly diagnosed GD, antithyroid drugs for less than 3 months. RNA from PBMCs was the source of the TCR library. Germline V gives CDR1 MNHNS, CDR2 SASEGT. This CDR3 has 17 residues. Trimming took 3 bases from V and 2 from J; bases not matched to a gene: 9. The authors built TCR beta libraries using iRepertoire HTBI primers and Arm-PCR of CDR3 regions. TCRdb re-derived calls from the multiplex PCR reads in MiXCR, one entry per CDR3 protein. The data show 400,000 to 500,000 distinct CDR3 sequences, with 13% to 15% seen just once and approximately 15% held by the top ten. This clonotype has only a few counts. Antigen unknown. The data also belong to a second study, concerning T cells in Graves' hyperthyroidism and ophthalmopathy. That study adds: Peripheral blood also featured most of the thyroid clonotypes expanded above 0.001.

This TCR came from a woman in her forties or fifties with Graves disease. The chain joins TRBV6-1 to TRBJ2-7; TRBD1 matches at 11 bases. The material was peripheral blood mononuclear cells (PBMCs), obtained at new diagnosis, from a patient treated with antithyroid drugs. The DNA of the CDR3 is TGTGCCAGCAGTGATCTTATCGGGACAGGGGGAACCTACGAGCAGTACTTC. Translated, it gives CASSDLIGTGGTYEQYF.